The rows below give T cell receptor beta chains drawn from one sample of a study of siplizumab effects on memory and regulatory T cells. The data were produced by immunoSEQ multiplex PCR, yet TCRdb's version contains in-frame clones alone and is incomplete. This sample carries about 40,000 clones, roughly nine tenths of them seen once, and the ten largest clones take 0.25%. The specimen was naive CD4+ T cells sorted from blood. Every receptor here comes from a human donor in good health. The CDR3 runs from the conserved cysteine through the conserved F or W. The D gene is left open where the match is weak. Clone size is stated in some rows and not others, as once, few, many or a class when expanded.

v_call	d_call	clone_size	j_call	cdr3_aa	cdr3_nt
TRBV30	-	-	TRBJ2-7	CAWSPQTEQYF	TGTGCCTGGAGTCCCCAAACCGAGCAGTACTTC
TRBV7-8	-	-	TRBJ2-5	CASSGTKRETQYF	TGTGCCAGCAGCGGGACAAAGCGAGAGACCCAGTACTTC
TRBV6-1	-	-	TRBJ2-2	CASPTPGTTGELFF	TGTGCCAGCCCCACACCAGGGACCACCGGGGAGCTGTTTTTT
TRBV21-1	-	-	TRBJ1-5	CASSIVSYSNQPQHF	TGTGCCAGCAGCATTGTTTCGTATAGCAATCAGCCCCAGCATTTT
TRBV5-4	TRBD2	-	TRBJ2-1	CASSRGGTSGRRYNEQFF	TGTGCCAGCAGCAGGGGCGGGACTAGCGGACGACGGTACAATGAGCAGTTCTTC
TRBV6-6	TRBD1	-	TRBJ2-7	CASSYSTGPYEQYF	TGTGCCAGCAGTTACTCGACAGGGCCCTACGAGCAGTACTTC
TRBV9	-	-	TRBJ2-3	CASSVDRAVGTQYF	TGTGCCAGCAGCGTAGACAGGGCGGTTGGTACGCAGTATTTT
TRBV5-1	TRBD1	-	TRBJ2-5	CASRRGTQGERETQYF	TGCGCCAGCAGACGGGGGACACAGGGGGAAAGAGAGACCCAGTACTTC
TRBV18	TRBD1	-	TRBJ1-2	CASSPTGTGNYGYTF	TGTGCCAGCTCACCAACGGGGACAGGGAACTATGGCTACACCTTC
TRBV2	-	-	TRBJ1-2	CASSEASPGRAVEGYTF	TGTGCCAGCAGTGAAGCCTCCCCGGGTCGGGCAGTTGAGGGCTACACCTTC
TRBV6-5	-	-	TRBJ2-3	CASSRRTSSTDTQYF	TGTGCCAGCAGCAGGAGGACTTCTAGCACAGATACGCAGTATTTT
TRBV11-2	-	-	TRBJ1-3	CASSSFGSGNTIYF	TGTGCCAGCAGCTCCTTTGGGTCTGGAAACACCATATATTTT
TRBV6-5	-	once	TRBJ1-1	CASSYSPGGNTEAFF	TGTGCCAGCAGTTACTCGCCGGGGGGGAACACTGAAGCTTTCTTT
TRBV5-1	TRBD1	once	TRBJ2-1	CASRRDGQDNEQFF	TGCGCCAGCAGGCGAGATGGACAGGACAATGAGCAGTTCTTC
TRBV29-1	TRBD1	few	TRBJ1-2	CSVDKGADGYTF	TGCAGCGTCGATAAGGGGGCGGATGGCTACACCTTC